Listed here are 19 T cell receptor beta chains from one sample, sequenced in a study of blood T cells in healthy people across ages. The second PCR ran about 6 to 11 cycles with a sample-barcoded 5' primer and J-beta primers. TCRdb itself ran the 5' RACE reads through MiXCR, one entry per CDR3 protein. The sample holds about 540,000 distinct CDR3 sequences, 24% seen once. These data are also associated with another study on T cells of mothers and their children.

The sample consisted of blood. The receptor source for this set is a boy younger than 18 in good health.

The chain recombines TRBV5-6 with TRBJ2-5, with a weak D call TRBD2 (6 bases). The DNA end lines up better with TRBJ2-1; the J call may be wrong. The CDR3 is 13 residues long. Per the germline V gene, CDR1 is SGHDT and CDR2 is YYEEEE. The CDR3 is CASVADTYNEQFF. As DNA, the CDR3 is TGTGCCAGCGTAGCGGATACCTACAATGAGCAGTTCTTC.

The J gene is TRBJ2-4, the V gene TRBV6-5; no reliable D call. The CDR3 runs 15 residues. V lost 2 bases and J 3 bases, leaving 11 bases between the germline ends. Germline-derived CDR1 and CDR2 are MNHEY and SVGAGI. CDR3 residues: CASSYENWGKNIQYF. The CDR3 coding sequence is TGTGCCAGCAGTTACGAGAATTGGGGCAAAAACATTCAGTACTTC.

CDR3 residues: CSARDTSGGTYF. CDR3 DNA: TGCAGTGCTAGAGATACTAGCGGGGGGACGTACTTC. V gene TRBV20-1 combines with J gene TRBJ2-7; 12 bases align to TRBD2. V shed 0 bases, J shed 12 bases, and the junction held 3 bases outside the gene matches. Germline assignment: CDR1 DFQATT and CDR2 SNEGSKA (reference sequence). CDR3 length: 12 residues.

Turning to this clonotype: This could be a read error, since a much larger clone is one nucleotide away. J is TRBJ1-1 and V is TRBV12-3 or TRBV12-4; D is possibly TRBD1 (5 bases). The CDR3 has 11 residues. V shed 8 bases and J shed 7 bases, with 11 bases lying between them. CDR3 protein: CASFLGVEAFF. CDR3 in DNA: TGTGCCAGCTTCCTAGGGGTTGAAGCTTTCTTT.

A few counts support this clonotype. The rearrangement uses TRBV20-1 and TRBJ1-4; the match to TRBD1 covers 11 bases. Germline V lookup: CDR1 DFQATT, CDR2 SNEGSKA (reference sequence). The ends lost 8 bases at V and 5 bases at J; junction bases unmatched: 1. The CDR3 has 12 amino acids. The chain's CDR3 is CSWDRGNEKLFF. The CDR3 DNA reads TGCAGTTGGGACAGGGGGAATGAAAAACTGTTTTTT.

A few counts support this clonotype. The chain carries TRBV20-1 and TRBJ2-7; 7 bases agree with TRBD1. Germline CDR1 and CDR2: DFQATT and SNEGSKA (reference sequence). With V trimmed by 1 base and J by 4 bases, 7 bases remained unmatched. This CDR3 has 14 amino acids. The CDR3 loop is CSARGQGFSYEQYF. The CDR3 nucleotides are TGCAGTGCTAGAGGACAGGGTTTTAGTTACGAGCAGTACTTC.

The V call is TRBV29-1, the J call TRBJ2-5; 10 nucleotides line up with TRBD2. This CDR3 has 14 amino acids. Trimming removed 3 bases from V and 3 bases from J; junction bases left unmatched: 4. Germline CDR1 SQVTM, CDR2 ANQGSEA. The CDR3 region has the DNA TGCAGCGTTGATCCAGCGGGGGGGGAAGAGACCCAGTACTTC. This sequence encodes CSVDPAGGEETQYF.

V gene TRBV7-3 combines with J gene TRBJ2-6; 9 bases align to TRBD1. The CDR3 contains 18 residues. Trimming cost V 5 bases and J 2 bases; bases outside gene matches: 10. CDR1 SGHTA and CDR2 FQGTGA come from the germline V gene. CDR3 sequence (DNA): TGTGCCAGCAGCCTAAGCGGGACAGGGTTGACTGGGGCCAACGTCCTGACTTTC. This codes for CASSLSGTGLTGANVLTF.

The rearrangement joins TRBV4-3 to TRBJ1-4; TRBD1 might be the D (6 bases). The V gene's germline CDR1 is LGHNA and CDR2 YSLEER. The CDR3 totals 16 residues. V shed 0 bases and J shed 8 bases, with 16 bases lying between them. The CDR3 here is CASSQERQAGYEKLFF. The CDR3 DNA sequence: TGCGCCAGCAGCCAAGAACGACAGGCCGGTTACGAAAAACTGTTTTTT.

The chain carries TRBV12-3 or TRBV12-4 and TRBJ1-2, with D possibly being TRBD1 (6 bases). CDR3 length equals 15 residues. Between the trimmed V and J ends, which lost 5 bases and 0 bases, there was a span of 13 bases. This CDR3 is CASSTDRRTNYGYTF. The CDR3 nucleotides read TGTGCCAGCAGTACGGACAGACGGACTAACTATGGCTACACCTTC.

The chain is built from TRBV12-3 or TRBV12-4 and TRBJ2-3, with D tentatively TRBD1 (5 bases). There are 11 residues in the CDR3. V was clipped by 1 base and J by 10 bases, with 6 bases between them. The CDR3 bases are TGTGCCAGCAGTTTAGGGACACCGCAGTATTTT. Protein: CASSLGTPQYF.

This clonotype was recorded a few times. V and J are TRBV5-1 and TRBJ2-1, with D perhaps TRBD2 (6 bases). CDR3 size: 15 residues. Germline V gene lookup returns CDR1 SGHRS and CDR2 YFSETQ. Trimming pared 0 bases from V and 2 bases from J, leaving 9 bases between. CDR3 in amino acids: CASSLVGLTYNEQFF. The CDR3 DNA is TGCGCCAGCAGCTTGGTAGGACTAACCTACAATGAGCAGTTCTTC. Full variable domain (missing parts from reference TRBV5-1 and TRBJ2-1): KAGVTQTPRYLIKTRGQQVTLSCSPISGHRSVSWYQQTPGQGLQFLFEYFSETQRNKGNFPGRFSGRQFSNSRSEMNVSTLELGDSALYLCASSLVGLTYNEQFFGPGTRLTVL.

The chain joins TRBV29-1 to TRBJ2-7, with D possibly matching TRBD1 (6 bases). The CDR3 is 14 amino acids. Per germline, CDR1 SQVTM and CDR2 ANQGSEA. Trimming took 6 bases from V and 1 from J, leaving 16 bases between them. CDR3 sequence: CSVQSGEWSYEQYF. The CDR3 DNA reads TGCAGCGTCCAGTCAGGGGAGTGGTCCTACGAGCAGTACTTC.

This clonotype was seen only a few times. This rearrangement joins TRBV20-1 to TRBJ2-6; D not resolved. Looked up from germline, CDR1 is DFQATT and CDR2 is SNEGSKA (reference sequence). CDR3 length equals 14 residues. The V end lost 0 bases, the J end lost 2 bases, and 5 bases lay between the germline ends. In DNA form, the CDR3 reads TGCAGTGCTAGAGAGCAGCCTGGGGCCAACGTCCTGACTTTC. Encoded protein: CSAREQPGANVLTF.

This clonotype appeared many times. The V and J genes are TRBV28 and TRBJ2-2; TRBD2 matches 7 bases. Germline lookup yields CDR1 MDHEN and CDR2 SYDVKM. V shed 8 bases, J shed 6 bases, and the junction held 9 bases outside the gene matches. This CDR3 is built from 14 residues. The CDR3 sequence is CASQTGGLAGELFF. CDR3 sequence (DNA): TGTGCCAGCCAAACGGGGGGTCTCGCCGGGGAGCTGTTTTTT.

J is TRBJ1-4 and V is TRBV6-5; TRBD1 agrees at 7 bases. Trimming removed 0 bases from V and 7 bases from J; junction bases left unmatched: 5. Looked up from germline, CDR1 is MNHEY and CDR2 is SVGAGI. The CDR3 contains 15 residues. The CDR3, as DNA: TGTGCCAGCAGTTACTCAGGGGGCGCCGGTGAAAAACTGTTTTTT. Its protein product is CASSYSGGAGEKLFF.

This clonotype was counted between two and nine times. This rearrangement joins TRBV27 to TRBJ2-7; TRBD2 aligns across 15 bases. The CDR3 totals 16 residues. Germline V gives CDR1 MNHEY, CDR2 SMNVEV (reference sequence). Losses at the gene ends were 5 bases for V and 5 bases for J; bases not matched to a gene: 7. CDR3 amino acids: CASSPGTSGGRNEQYF. CDR3 DNA: TGTGCCAGCAGTCCAGGGACTAGCGGGGGGCGGAACGAGCAGTACTTC.

V gene TRBV4-3 combines with J gene TRBJ1-1; D perhaps matches TRBD1 (5 bases). CDR3 size: 15 residues. CDR1 is LGHNA and CDR2 is YSLEER in the germline V gene. V lost 3 bases and J 1 base, leaving 12 bases between the germline ends. CDR3 amino acids: CASSQGGLGNTEAFF. DNA of the CDR3: TGCGCCAGCAGCCAGGGGGGTCTAGGGAACACTGAAGCTTTCTTT.

The J gene is TRBJ1-2, the V gene TRBV6-4; perhaps TRBD1 as D (5 bases). Germline CDR1 reads MRHNA; CDR2 reads SNTAGT. Trimming stripped 4 bases from V and 3 bases from J, with 9 bases between. CDR3 length equals 13 residues. The CDR3 sequence is CASSGDGHYGYTF. The CDR3 DNA reads TGTGCCAGCAGTGGGGACGGCCACTATGGCTACACCTTC.